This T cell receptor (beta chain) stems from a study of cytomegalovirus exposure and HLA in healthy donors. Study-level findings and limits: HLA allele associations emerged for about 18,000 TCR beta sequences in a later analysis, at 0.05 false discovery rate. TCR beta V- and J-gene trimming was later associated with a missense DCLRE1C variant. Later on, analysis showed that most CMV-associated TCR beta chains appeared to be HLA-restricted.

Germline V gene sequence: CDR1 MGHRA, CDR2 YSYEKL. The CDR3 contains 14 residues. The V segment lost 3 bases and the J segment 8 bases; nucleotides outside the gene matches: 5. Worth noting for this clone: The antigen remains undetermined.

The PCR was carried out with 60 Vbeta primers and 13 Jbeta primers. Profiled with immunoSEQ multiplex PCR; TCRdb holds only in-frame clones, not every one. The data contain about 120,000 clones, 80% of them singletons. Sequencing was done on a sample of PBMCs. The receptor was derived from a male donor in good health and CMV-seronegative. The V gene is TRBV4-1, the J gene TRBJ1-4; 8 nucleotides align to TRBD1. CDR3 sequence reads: CASSQTGVREKLFF. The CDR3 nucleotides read TGCGCCAGCAGCCAGACAGGGGTGAGAGAAAAACTGTTTTTT.